These T cell receptor beta chains were read from a single sample in a study of response to subunit inactivated influenza vaccine. One entry per CDR3 protein, called by TCRdb with MiXCR from the RT-PCR reads. The sample holds about 540,000 distinct CDR3 sequences, 20% to 25% seen once. The sample was also linked to a second study, of T cells expressing NK-cell markers.

The sample consisted of CD4+ T cells sorted from PBMCs, taken 11 to 12 days after vaccination. All receptors derive from a man aged 45-65 years who received an inactivated influenza vaccine. Each CDR3 is given with its conserved first and last residue. D genes are given only for firm matches. Only some rows state a clone size, as once, few, many or a class for expanded clones.

j_call: TRBJ1-5; v_call: TRBV7-2; d_call: -; clone_size: few; cdr3_aa: CASSLAGGQQPQHF; cdr3_nt: TGTGCCAGCAGCTTAGCCGGGGGGCAACAGCCCCAGCATTTT
j_call: TRBJ2-1; v_call: TRBV10-3; d_call: -; clone_size: -; cdr3_aa: CAISGRQAEQFF; cdr3_nt: TGTGCCATCAGTGGTAGACAGGCAGAGCAGTTCTTC
j_call: TRBJ1-2; v_call: TRBV5-1; d_call: -; clone_size: -; cdr3_aa: CASSLAPGGDYGYTF; cdr3_nt: TGCGCCAGCAGCTTGGCTCCGGGAGGAGACTATGGCTACACCTTC
j_call: TRBJ1-2; v_call: TRBV5-1; d_call: TRBD1; clone_size: -; cdr3_aa: CASSLDRGIYGYTF; cdr3_nt: TGCGCCAGCAGCTTGGACAGGGGCATCTATGGCTACACCTTC
j_call: TRBJ2-7; v_call: TRBV6-2/TRBV6-3; d_call: -; clone_size: -; cdr3_aa: CASSWVRGRYEQYF; cdr3_nt: TGTGCCAGCAGTTGGGTACGGGGCCGCTACGAGCAGTACTTC
j_call: TRBJ2-2; v_call: TRBV10-3; d_call: TRBD1; clone_size: -; cdr3_aa: CAIRRQGRDTGELFF; cdr3_nt: TGTGCCATCAGGAGACAGGGAAGGGACACCGGGGAGCTGTTTTTT
j_call: TRBJ2-3; v_call: TRBV3-1; d_call: TRBD1; clone_size: once; cdr3_aa: CASSQETTGGMNTQYF; cdr3_nt: TGTGCCAGCAGCCAAGAGACGACAGGGGGCATGAATACGCAGTATTTT
j_call: TRBJ2-2; v_call: TRBV5-1; d_call: -; clone_size: few; cdr3_aa: CASSLDLWGTGELFF; cdr3_nt: TGCGCCAGCAGCTTGGATCTTTGGGGCACCGGGGAGCTGTTTTTT
j_call: TRBJ1-2; v_call: TRBV7-9; d_call: -; clone_size: -; cdr3_aa: CASSFTASYGYTF; cdr3_nt: TGTGCCAGCAGCTTCACAGCGTCCTATGGCTACACCTTC
j_call: TRBJ2-7; v_call: TRBV6-1; d_call: -; clone_size: few; cdr3_aa: CASRTGSSLSYEQYF; cdr3_nt: TGTGCCAGCAGAACAGGGAGTTCCCTCTCCTACGAGCAGTACTTC
j_call: TRBJ2-2; v_call: TRBV6-5; d_call: -; clone_size: -; cdr3_aa: CASRGAGELFF; cdr3_nt: TGTGCCAGCAGGGGAGCCGGGGAGCTGTTTTTT
j_call: TRBJ2-5; v_call: TRBV12-3/TRBV12-4; d_call: TRBD2; clone_size: -; cdr3_aa: CASSVSGLAGGPRETQYF; cdr3_nt: TGTGCCAGCAGTGTCTCGGGGCTAGCGGGGGGGCCTAGGGAGACCCAGTACTTC
j_call: TRBJ2-1; v_call: TRBV18; d_call: TRBD2; clone_size: -; cdr3_aa: CASSPRVTSGTYNEQFF; cdr3_nt: TGTGCCAGCTCACCAAGGGTAACTAGCGGTACATACAATGAGCAGTTCTTC
j_call: TRBJ2-7; v_call: TRBV6-2/TRBV6-3; d_call: TRBD2; clone_size: -; cdr3_aa: CASSYPAGLAGVYEQYF; cdr3_nt: TGTGCCAGCAGTTACCCGGCGGGACTAGCGGGAGTTTACGAGCAGTACTTC
j_call: TRBJ2-1; v_call: TRBV11-3; d_call: -; clone_size: few; cdr3_aa: CASSSSAGGVGSLRSYNEQFF; cdr3_nt: TGTGCCAGCAGCTCCTCAGCAGGGGGGGTTGGAAGTCTCCGTTCCTACAATGAGCAGTTCTTC
j_call: TRBJ2-1; v_call: TRBV3-1; d_call: -; clone_size: few; cdr3_aa: CASSQVGGHEQFF; cdr3_nt: TGTGCCAGCAGCCAAGTGGGGGGCCATGAGCAGTTCTTC
j_call: TRBJ1-5; v_call: TRBV20-1; d_call: -; clone_size: -; cdr3_aa: CSAREAGIGQPQHF; cdr3_nt: TGCAGTGCTAGAGAGGCAGGGATCGGTCAGCCCCAGCATTTT
j_call: TRBJ2-1; v_call: TRBV24-1; d_call: TRBD2; clone_size: -; cdr3_aa: CATSDPLANNEQFF; cdr3_nt: TGTGCCACCAGTGACCCACTAGCGAACAATGAGCAGTTCTTC
j_call: TRBJ2-1; v_call: TRBV7-6; d_call: TRBD1; clone_size: few; cdr3_aa: CASSFGTGNNEQFF; cdr3_nt: TGTGCCAGCAGCTTCGGGACAGGGAACAATGAGCAGTTCTTC
j_call: TRBJ2-2; v_call: TRBV12-3/TRBV12-4; d_call: TRBD2; clone_size: few; cdr3_aa: CASRSTSGGTGELFF; cdr3_nt: TGTGCCAGCAGGTCCACTAGCGGTGGCACCGGGGAGCTGTTTTTT
j_call: TRBJ2-7; v_call: TRBV11-1; d_call: -; clone_size: -; cdr3_aa: CASSSTGTVPYEQYF; cdr3_nt: TGTGCCAGCAGCTCCACCGGGACCGTGCCTTACGAGCAGTACTTC
j_call: TRBJ2-1; v_call: TRBV5-1; d_call: -; clone_size: many; cdr3_aa: CASSFPDLQQFF; cdr3_nt: TGCGCCAGCAGCTTCCCGGACCTGCAGCAGTTCTTC
j_call: TRBJ1-2; v_call: TRBV12-3/TRBV12-4; d_call: -; clone_size: -; cdr3_aa: CASRGGVNYGYTF; cdr3_nt: TGTGCCAGCAGAGGAGGGGTTAACTATGGCTACACCTTC
j_call: TRBJ2-7; v_call: TRBV7-9; d_call: TRBD2; clone_size: -; cdr3_aa: CASSVGRGSLSYEQYF; cdr3_nt: TGTGCCAGCAGCGTCGGGAGGGGGTCACTCTCCTACGAGCAGTACTTC
j_call: TRBJ1-4; v_call: TRBV11-2; d_call: -; clone_size: -; cdr3_aa: CASSLEIGEKLFF; cdr3_nt: TGTGCCAGCAGCTTAGAAATTGGTGAAAAACTGTTTTTT
j_call: TRBJ2-1; v_call: TRBV18; d_call: TRBD1; clone_size: -; cdr3_aa: CASSLTSGTGLGGYNEQFF; cdr3_nt: TGTGCCAGCTCACTCACCTCCGGGACAGGGCTCGGTGGCTACAATGAGCAGTTCTTC
j_call: TRBJ2-6; v_call: TRBV6-5; d_call: TRBD1; clone_size: -; cdr3_aa: CASSYSSPGGASGANVLTF; cdr3_nt: TGTGCCAGCAGTTACTCTAGCCCAGGGGGCGCCTCTGGGGCCAACGTCCTGACTTTC
j_call: TRBJ2-7; v_call: TRBV20-1; d_call: TRBD2; clone_size: few; cdr3_aa: CSARGGLLAGGGYEQYF; cdr3_nt: TGCAGTGCTAGAGGCGGGTTACTAGCGGGAGGTGGTTACGAGCAGTACTTC
j_call: TRBJ1-1; v_call: TRBV12-3/TRBV12-4; d_call: -; clone_size: -; cdr3_aa: CASSPGYSNTEAFF; cdr3_nt: TGTGCCAGCAGTCCCGGGTATTCAAACACTGAAGCTTTCTTT
j_call: TRBJ1-5; v_call: TRBV28; d_call: -; clone_size: -; cdr3_aa: CASSLGHNQPQHF; cdr3_nt: TGTGCCAGCAGTCTGGGCCACAATCAGCCCCAGCATTTT
j_call: TRBJ1-6; v_call: TRBV20-1; d_call: -; clone_size: few; cdr3_aa: CSARPRQYLDSPLHF; cdr3_nt: TGCAGTGCTAGGCCGAGACAGTATTTGGACTCACCCCTCCACTTT